This entry lists 15 T cell receptor beta chains sequenced from one sample in a study of breast tumors, draining lymph nodes, adjacent tissues. Axillary draining lymph nodes of breast cancer patients supplied the node samples. TCRdb redid the calling of the multiplex PCR reads with MiXCR, one entry per CDR3 protein. Of about 170,000 distinct CDR3 sequences listed, around 35% were seen once; the top ten hold 3.8%. Sequencing was performed on axillary lymph node tissue. Receptor source: a female donor with breast cancer. Some clones in this sample may be carry-over from other donors' samples.

In regard to this clonotype: This may arise from a read error, as a much more abundant clone is one base away. The V call is TRBV5-1, the J call TRBJ1-2, with a tentative D call TRBD1 (6 bases). CDR3 length equals 12 residues. Trimming removed 4 bases at V and 9 bases at J, with 13 bases between. Germline CDR1 is SGHRS and CDR2 is YFSETQ. The CDR3 loop is CASSRDQGCYTF. As DNA, the CDR3 is TGCGCCAGCAGCCGGGACCAGGGGTGCTACACCTTC.

CDR3 sequence reads: CSARTHSGGFKRGTQYF. Here the CDR3 DNA reads TGCAGTGCTAGAACCCATAGCGGGGGGTTTAAAAGAGGGACCCAGTACTTC. The rearrangement links TRBV20-1 to TRBJ2-5; 10 bases fit TRBD2. V gave up 2 bases and J gave up 7 bases; unmatched junction bases: 16. The CDR3 is 17 amino acids. Germline V gene sequence: CDR1 DFQATT, CDR2 SNEGSKA (reference sequence).

A note on this clonotype: This CDR3 is missing its conserved last phenylalanine or tryptophan, likely due to a read error. V is TRBV7-9 and J is TRBJ1-1; TRBD1 might be the D (6 bases). Trimming removed 3 bases at V and 2 bases at J, with 16 bases between. The CDR3 loop spans 16 amino acids. CDR1 and CDR2 (germline): SEHNR, FQNEAQ (reference sequence). The CDR3 loop reads CASSFGGAGPNTEAFL. Here the CDR3 DNA reads TGTGCCAGCAGCTTCGGGGGGGCAGGCCCAAACACTGAAGCTTTCCTT.

The rearrangement links TRBV6-1 to TRBJ2-7; 8 bases match TRBD2. Germline V gene data show CDR1 as MNHNS and CDR2 as SASEGT. After removal of 5 bases from V and 3 bases from J, the junction contained 3 bases not matched to a gene. The CDR3 is 13 residues long. CDR3 DNA sequence: TGTGCCAGCAGTACTAGCGGAAACTACGAGCAGTACTTC. Encoded protein: CASSTSGNYEQYF.

In the case of this clonotype: Here the CDR3 omits its conserved ending phenylalanine or tryptophan, so a read error is the likely source. The chain recombines TRBV15 with TRBJ2-1; possibly TRBD2 for D (6 bases). V was clipped by 0 bases and J by 4 bases, with 10 bases between them. This CDR3 contains 15 residues. CDR1 and CDR2 from the germline V gene are LNHNV and YYDKDF (reference sequence). As DNA, the CDR3 is TGTGCCACCAGCAGAGACGGGAGTCCATACAATGAGCAGTTCCTC. Protein: CATSRDGSPYNEQFL.

This clonotype was counted ten times or more. CDR3 in DNA: TGTGCCAGCAGACAGGGTTTAACTACCGGGGAGCTGTTTTTT. It is translated as CASRQGLTTGELFF. The rearrangement links TRBV6-6 to TRBJ2-2, with D possibly TRBD1 on 6 matching bases. V lost 6 bases and J 5 bases, leaving 13 bases between the germline ends. CDR3 length equals 14 residues. Germline CDR1 is MNHNY and CDR2 is SVGAGI (reference sequence).

A note on this clonotype: Being one base from a much bigger clone, this may be a read error. V gene TRBV5-6 combines with J gene TRBJ1-2; D remains ambiguous. Trimming shortened V by 4 bases and J by 8 bases, and 15 bases separated the two germline ends. The CDR3 extends over 13 amino acids. Germline V gene lookup returns CDR1 SGHDT and CDR2 YYEEEE. The CDR3 coding sequence is TGTGCCAGCAGCCCTAGACTCGCGGGGGGCTACACCTTC. Translated, it gives CASSPRLAGGYTF. Filled out from reference TRBV5-6 and TRBJ1-2, the complete variable domain reads DAGVTQSPTHLIKTRGQQVTLRCSPKSGHDTVSWYQQALGQGPQFIFQYYEEEERQRGNFPDRFSGHQFPNYSSELNVNALLLGDSALYLCASSPRLAGGYTFGSGTRLTVV.

This clonotype was observed at least ten times. This chain joins TRBV14 and TRBJ2-1; D call uncertain. This CDR3 has 13 residues. V was shortened by 2 bases and J by 4 bases, with 6 bases between the two germline ends. Germline CDR1 reads SGHDN; CDR2 reads FVKESK. The DNA for the CDR3 is TGTGCCAGCAGCCAATACCGTTACAATGAGCAGTTCTTC. Its translation: CASSQYRYNEQFF.

This clonotype has more than one count but fewer than ten. This chain connects TRBV6-5 to TRBJ1-1; tentatively, D is TRBD1 (5 bases). The V gene's germline CDR1 is MNHEY and CDR2 SVGAGI. The ends were cut back, 7 bases at V and 0 bases at J, with 21 bases in the middle. CDR3 size: 17 residues. The CDR3 nucleotides are TGTGCCAGCATCCCAGCCGTGGGACGCGACATGAACACTGAAGCTTTCTTT. Its protein is CASIPAVGRDMNTEAFF.

The sample holds a few counts of this clonotype. A much larger clone lies a single base off, so this may be a read error. The V call is TRBV6-1, the J call TRBJ1-4, with D possibly matching TRBD1 (6 bases). Germline CDR1 MNHNS, CDR2 SASEGT. The CDR3 extends over 15 amino acids. CDR3 protein: CASRQSRGGGEKLVF. CDR3 sequence (DNA): TGTGCCAGCAGACAGTCAAGGGGGGGCGGTGAAAAACTGGTTTTT.

This clonotype appeared many times. The chain couples TRBV7-3 to TRBJ2-2; perhaps TRBD1 as D (5 bases). This CDR3 is built from 15 residues. Deletions cut 6 bases from V and 1 base from J, with 12 bases between. Germline CDR1 and CDR2: SGHTA and FQGTGA. This CDR3 is CASRKGKRNTGELFF. The CDR3 nucleotides are TGTGCCAGCAGAAAGGGGAAACGGAACACCGGGGAGCTGTTTTTT. The complete variable domain, with remaining parts taken from reference TRBV7-3 and TRBJ2-2, reads GAGVSQTPSNKVTEKGKYVELRCDPISGHTALYWYRQSLGQGPEFLIYFQGTGAADDSGLPNDRFFAVRPEGSVSTLKIQRTERGDSAVYLCASRKGKRNTGELFFGEGSRLTVL.

This chain links TRBV16 with TRBJ1-1, with D uncertain. V lost 2 bases to trimming and J lost 2 bases, with 6 bases between them. CDR1 and CDR2 (germline): KGHSY, FQNENV. The CDR3 is made up of 13 amino acids. The CDR3 DNA sequence: TGTGCCAGCAGCCAAATAACTAACACTGAAGCTTTCTTT. Protein: CASSQITNTEAFF.

This chain uses TRBV29-1 with TRBJ1-1; possibly TRBD1 for D (5 bases). CDR1 and CDR2 (germline): SQVTM, ANQGSEA. The CDR3 has 12 residues. V was cut by 5 bases and J by 3 bases, with 10 bases left in between. CDR3 DNA sequence: TGCAGCGTTTACACGGGGGACACTGAAGCTTTCTTT. Translating gives CSVYTGDTEAFF.

Concerning this clonotype: A much more abundant neighbour one base away suggests this may be a read error. Here the CDR3 reads CASSLLAGAVGEQFF. CDR3 DNA: TGTGCCAGCAGTTTATTGGCGGGAGCGGTGGGTGAGCAGTTCTTC. The gene calls are TRBV10-3 and TRBJ2-1; 7 bases align to TRBD2. Germline values: CDR1 ENHRY, CDR2 SYGVKD. The CDR3 covers 15 residues.

About this clonotype: A clone one base away is much larger, so this may be a read error. V and J are TRBV5-8 and TRBJ2-5; tentative D call: TRBD2 (6 bases). With 4 bases removed from V and 5 bases from J, the gap between germline ends came to 12 bases. The CDR3 has 13 amino acids. CDR1 is SGHTS and CDR2 is YDEGEE in the germline V gene. The CDR3 region is CASSTDYTETQYF. The CDR3 DNA reads TGTGCCAGCAGCACGGACTATACGGAGACCCAGTACTTC.